These 30 T cell receptor beta chains were sequenced from one sample in a study of CD8 T cells in ankylosing spondylitis (dated by TCRdb to about 2017). The library came from 5' RACE. The instrument given in TCRdb is Illumina HiSeq 2500. TCRdb took the public reads, trimmed them with fastp at Q25, ran MiXCR for clone calling and kept in-frame beta chains. Records with the same CDR3 protein are collapsed into one entry carrying the most frequent genes and DNA. This sample is represented by under 200,000 distinct CDR3 sequences; 13% of them were singletons. The top ten hold roughly 11% of the sample. The sequenced material came from blood, either unsorted or a sorted T cell fraction (not recorded which). The receptors come from a female donor with ankylosing spondylitis or in good health (not recorded which).

This clonotype appeared a few times. Mismatch with germline at one junction end may stem from a read error. The chain carries TRBV13 and TRBJ2-3; D remains ambiguous. Germline V gene lookup returns CDR1 PRHDT and CDR2 FYEKMQ (reference sequence). The CDR3 is 16 residues long. The CDR3 DNA reads TGCTGCAGTGCTATAGCCCTAGGCCCTAGCACAGATACGCAGTATTTT. Translating gives CCSAIALGPSTDTQYF. The full variable domain, rest sourced from reference TRBV13 and TRBJ2-3, is AAGVIQSPRHLIKEKRETATLKCYPIPRHDTVYWYQQGPGQDPQFLISFYEKMQSDKGSIPDRFSAQQFSDYHSELNMSSLELGDSALYFCCSAIALGPSTDTQYFGPGTRLTVL.

This clonotype has at least ten counts. CDR3 nucleotides: TGTGCCAGCAGCCAAGACGATCGCCCAGGGGGCAGGAACACCATATATTTT. This encodes CASSQDDRPGGRNTIYF. The chain has TRBV4-2 and TRBJ1-3; 8 bases are shared with TRBD1. Germline V gene data show CDR1 as LGHNA and CDR2 as YNFKEQ. The CDR3 consists of 17 residues. V trimming: 0 bases; J trimming: 7 bases; junction bases outside the gene matches: 11.

This clonotype occurred many times. J is TRBJ2-5 and V is TRBV27; no reliable D call. Between the trimmed V and J ends, which lost 5 bases and 5 bases, there was a span of 18 bases. From germline, CDR1 is MNHEY and CDR2 SMNVEV (reference sequence). The length of the CDR3 is 15 residues. CDR3 sequence: CASSPGSLVDETQYF. In nucleotides, the CDR3 is TGTGCCAGCAGTCCCGGTAGCTTAGTCGACGAGACCCAGTACTTC.

This clonotype was seen repeatedly, ten times or more. The chain is built from TRBV4-3 and TRBJ1-1; 8 bases match TRBD1. Losses at the gene ends were 2 bases for V and 3 bases for J; bases not matched to a gene: 5. The CDR3 has 15 amino acids. Germline V gene lookup returns CDR1 LGHNA and CDR2 YSLEER. The CDR3 DNA is TGCGCCAGCAGCCAATCAGGGGGCTGGGACACTGAAGCTTTCTTT. Its protein product is CASSQSGGWDTEAFF.

This clonotype was recorded many times. The rearrangement uses TRBV29-1 and TRBJ1-5; a possible D gene is TRBD1 (6 bases). This CDR3 is 13 amino acids long. CDR1 is SQVTM, CDR2 ANQGSEA, per germline. Trimming removed 6 bases from V and 1 base from J, with 10 bases in between. The CDR3 region is CSVQGGSNQPQHF. CDR3 bases: TGCAGCGTACAGGGAGGGAGCAATCAGCCCCAGCATTTT.

This clonotype appeared many times. This chain joins TRBV7-2 and TRBJ2-2; no firm D call. The CDR3 has 16 amino acids. Trimming left V 5 bases short and J 6 bases short, with 19 bases between. CDR1 and CDR2 from the germline V gene are SGHTA and FQGNSA. The CDR3 DNA is TGTGCCAGCAGCCCTTTAGATCTCTCCAGTCCCGGGGAGCTGTTTTTT. The encoded protein is CASSPLDLSSPGELFF.

This clonotype has a count of ten or more. The J gene is TRBJ1-3, the V gene TRBV7-9; the D is unclear. Trimming took off 5 bases at V and 0 bases at J, with 11 bases between the two ends. Germline V gene lookup returns CDR1 SEHNR and CDR2 FQNEAQ (reference sequence). The CDR3 has 15 amino acids. The CDR3, as DNA: TGTGCCAGCAGCCCCCGTTCGGGCTCTGGAAACACCATATATTTT. Its translation: CASSPRSGSGNTIYF.

This clonotype was counted a single time. Given a much more abundant clone one base away, this may be a read error. Here the CDR3 DNA reads TGTGCCTGCAGCCCTTGGGGAGGGAGCAATGATGAGCAGTTCTTC. It encodes CACSPWGGSNDEQFF. The rearrangement joins TRBV4-2 to TRBJ2-1; 7 bases match TRBD2. Germline V gives CDR1 LGHNA, CDR2 YNFKEQ. The CDR3 consists of 15 residues.

This clonotype was detected only once. The V and J genes are TRBV4-2 and TRBJ2-2, with D possibly matching TRBD1 (6 bases). V shed 4 bases and J shed 0 bases, with 12 bases lying between them. The CDR3 consists of 16 residues. Per the germline V gene, CDR1 is LGHNA and CDR2 is YNFKEQ. Here the CDR3 DNA reads TGTGCCAGCAGCCCGGTGGGGGCGACGAACACCGGGGAGCTGTTTTTT. Translated: CASSPVGATNTGELFF.

The V gene is TRBV20-1, the J gene TRBJ2-2; D is uncertain. From germline, CDR1 is DFQATT and CDR2 SNEGSKA (reference sequence). Trimming shortened V by 6 bases and J by 7 bases, and 12 bases separated the two germline ends. The CDR3 runs 12 residues. In DNA, the CDR3 is TGCAGTGCCACTACAGTATACGGGGAGCTGTTTTTT. Translating it yields CSATTVYGELFF.

This clonotype showed up many times. This CDR3 reads CSATGTSGSYEQYF. CDR3 coding DNA: TGCAGTGCTACCGGGACTAGCGGGAGTTACGAGCAGTACTTC. The genes are TRBV20-1 and TRBJ2-7; 14 nucleotides line up with TRBD2. The CDR3 sequence is 14 residues long. J was trimmed by 4 bases and V by 4 bases; bases with no gene match: 3. Germline V gene lookup returns CDR1 DFQATT and CDR2 SNEGSKA (reference sequence).

V usage is TRBV7-9 and J usage is TRBJ2-2; unclear D gene. The germline V gene encodes CDR1 SEHNR and CDR2 FQNEAQ (reference sequence). Trimming pared 1 base from V and 2 bases from J, leaving 8 bases between. The CDR3 extends over 15 amino acids. CDR3 DNA sequence: TGTGCCAGCAGCTTAGGTCCCGGAAACACCGGGGAGCTGTTTTTT. The encoded protein is CASSLGPGNTGELFF. Drawing the rest from reference TRBV7-9 and TRBJ2-2, the complete variable domain is DTGVSQNPRHKITKRGQNVTFRCDPISEHNRLYWYRQTLGQGPEFLTYFQNEAQLEKSRLLSDRFSAERPKGSFSTLEIQRTEQGDSAMYLCASSLGPGNTGELFFGEGSRLTVL.

Remarks on this clonotype: A read error is possible here, since a much larger clone lies one base away. This chain uses TRBV20-1 with TRBJ2-3, with D perhaps TRBD2 (6 bases). Germline V gives CDR1 DFQATT, CDR2 SNEGSKA (reference sequence). The CDR3 extends over 15 amino acids. V was shortened by 8 bases and J by 2 bases, with 20 bases between the two germline ends. The CDR3 DNA follows: TGCAGTTCGGGTCGTTTAGGAGGGGTCACAGATACGCAGTATTTT. This codes for CSSGRLGGVTDTQYF.

This clonotype was picked up many times. The chain is built from TRBV7-8 and TRBJ2-1; D possibly corresponds to TRBD2 (5 bases). Trimming shortened V by 1 base and J by 8 bases, and 12 bases separated the two germline ends. Germline-derived CDR1 and CDR2 are SGHVS and FQNEAQ. The CDR3 has 14 residues. This chain's CDR3 is CASSLVSSWDEQFF. CDR3 nucleotides: TGTGCCAGCAGCTTAGTTTCTAGCTGGGATGAGCAGTTCTTC.

This clonotype was found many times. The rearrangement uses TRBV7-3 and TRBJ1-1, with 7 bases fitting TRBD1. The germline V gene has CDR1 SGHTA and CDR2 FQGTGA. CDR3 length equals 15 residues. Trimming took 5 bases from V and 1 from J; bases not matched to a gene: 7. This chain's CDR3 is CASSPLAGGNTEAFF. DNA of the CDR3: TGTGCCAGCAGCCCCCTCGCAGGGGGGAACACTGAAGCTTTCTTT.

This clonotype has ten or more counts. This rearrangement joins TRBV2 to TRBJ1-4; D is uncertain. V lost 1 base, J lost 8 bases, and 11 bases lay in between. Germline V CDR1 and CDR2: SNHLY, FYNNEI. The CDR3 runs to 14 residues. Here the CDR3 reads CASSEGRSGEKLFF. The DNA for the CDR3 is TGTGCCAGCAGTGAAGGACGAAGCGGGGAAAAACTGTTTTTT.

Many counts were recorded for this clonotype. This chain links TRBV29-1 with TRBJ2-7; 9 bases map to TRBD2. Germline CDR1 reads SQVTM; CDR2 reads ANQGSEA. The V and J ends lost 0 bases and 4 bases, in that order; junction bases with no gene match: 1. The length of the CDR3 is 13 residues. The CDR3 loop reads CSVEELAGYEQYF. CDR3 nucleotide sequence: TGCAGCGTTGAAGAGCTAGCGGGGTACGAGCAGTACTTC.

This clonotype occurred many times. The genes are TRBV12-3 or TRBV12-4 and TRBJ2-7; 9 bases line up with TRBD1. V shed 6 bases and J 2 bases; nucleotides not matched to a gene: 8. This CDR3 has 15 residues. CDR3 residues: CASRLGQGLTYEQYF. The DNA for the CDR3 is TGTGCCAGCAGGCTGGGACAGGGACTGACCTACGAGCAGTACTTC.

This clonotype showed up many times. V gene TRBV19 combines with J gene TRBJ2-4, with a possible D match to TRBD1 (6 bases). The V end was cut by 3 bases, the J end by 6 bases, with 12 bases between. The CDR3 is 14 residues long. Per the germline V gene, CDR1 is LNHDA and CDR2 is SQIVND (reference sequence). This chain's CDR3 is CASSIQGHINIQYF. In nucleotides, the CDR3 is TGTGCCAGTAGTATTCAGGGGCATATAAACATTCAGTACTTC.

This clonotype occurred a few times. The chain carries TRBV18 and TRBJ2-5; D is uncertain. This CDR3 comprises 13 residues. Trimming pared 2 bases from V and 5 bases from J, leaving 9 bases between. In germline, CDR1 is KGHSH, CDR2 LQKENI. CDR3 region: CASSPGVIETQYF. Written as DNA, the CDR3 is TGTGCCAGCTCACCAGGAGTGATCGAGACCCAGTACTTC.

This clonotype has a handful of counts. The chain joins TRBV7-2 to TRBJ2-5; D call uncertain. V shed 1 base and J shed 3 bases, with 12 bases lying between them. This CDR3 has 15 amino acids. Germline V gene sequence: CDR1 SGHTA, CDR2 FQGNSA. This CDR3 reads CASSLVAATKETQYF. CDR3 DNA: TGTGCCAGCAGCTTAGTGGCGGCCACGAAAGAGACCCAGTACTTC.

This clonotype was detected ten times or more. V gene TRBV20-1 combines with J gene TRBJ1-1; 10 nucleotides match TRBD1. Germline CDR1 and CDR2: DFQATT and SNEGSKA (reference sequence). The CDR3 length is 15 residues. V gave up 5 bases and J gave up 0 bases; unmatched junction bases: 6. The CDR3 coding sequence is TGCAGTGCTCGGCCGGACAGGGGGTTGAACACTGAAGCTTTCTTT. It yields the protein CSARPDRGLNTEAFF.

This clonotype occurred many times. The gene calls are TRBV29-1 and TRBJ1-1, with a possible D match to TRBD1 (5 bases). Per the germline V gene, CDR1 is SQVTM and CDR2 is ANQGSEA. Trimming removed 6 bases from V and 1 base from J, with 9 bases in between. The CDR3 loop spans 12 amino acids. Here the CDR3 reads CSVDDRNTEAFF. The CDR3 coding sequence is TGCAGCGTGGATGACAGGAACACTGAAGCTTTCTTT.

This clonotype occurred a few times. This chain connects TRBV20-1 to TRBJ2-1; D is perhaps TRBD2 (6 bases). The CDR3 is 12 residues long. Germline CDR1 reads DFQATT; CDR2 reads SNEGSKA (reference sequence). The germline V and J ends were trimmed by 4 bases and 6 bases, with 10 bases remaining between them. The CDR3 spells CSANRDFNEQFF. The CDR3 coding sequence is TGCAGTGCTAACCGGGACTTCAATGAGCAGTTCTTC.

A remark on this clonotype: One end of the junction is discordant with germline, which a read error may explain. The chain has TRBV20-1 and TRBJ1-1; D gene unclear. The CDR3 runs to 16 residues. Germline values: CDR1 DFQATT, CDR2 SNEGSKA (reference sequence). The CDR3 loop is CCARDSLWGRDGEAFF. The CDR3 nucleotides read TGCTGTGCTAGAGATAGCCTGTGGGGAAGGGATGGCGAGGCTTTCTTT.

A word on this clonotype: A much bigger clone sits one base away, suggesting this may be a read error. The J gene is TRBJ2-2, the V gene TRBV28, with D possibly TRBD2 on 5 matching bases. CDR1 is MDHEN, CDR2 SYDVKM, per germline. This CDR3 is 17 amino acids long. In DNA form, the CDR3 reads TGTGCCAGCATAATGGGAACGTTCGGGAAGAACACCGGGAAGCTGTTTTTT. This codes for CASIMGTFGKNTGKLFF.

This clonotype was detected ten times or more. V and J are TRBV29-1 and TRBJ1-4; 8 bases align to TRBD1. Germline lookup yields CDR1 SQVTM and CDR2 ANQGSEA. The CDR3 covers 13 residues. CDR3 in amino acids: CSAGPGGGEKLFF. The CDR3 region has the DNA TGCAGTGCCGGGCCAGGGGGCGGTGAAAAACTGTTTTTT.

This clonotype was found many times. The rearrangement joins TRBV5-1 to TRBJ2-3; a possible D gene is TRBD2 (6 bases). This CDR3 spans 15 amino acids. In germline, CDR1 is SGHRS, CDR2 YFSETQ. V lost 0 bases and J lost 0, with 8 bases in between. The DNA of the CDR3 is TGCGCCAGCAGCTTGGGCGGGACCAGCACAGATACGCAGTATTTT. Translating it yields CASSLGGTSTDTQYF.

This clonotype showed up just a few times. This chain connects TRBV27 to TRBJ2-1, with 10 positions matching TRBD1. V was pared by 5 bases and J by 6 bases, with 10 bases of the junction left unmatched. Germline V gene sequence: CDR1 MNHEY, CDR2 SMNVEV (reference sequence). This CDR3 has 16 residues. DNA of the CDR3: TGTGCCAGCAGTCTTCCGACAGGGGGCTTCGTCAATGAGCAGTTCTTC. Translating it yields CASSLPTGGFVNEQFF.

This clonotype was counted at least ten times. The chain recombines TRBV20-1 with TRBJ1-6; 8 nucleotides agree with TRBD1. V gave up 1 base and J gave up 2 bases; unmatched junction bases: 7. Germline V CDR1 and CDR2: DFQATT, SNEGSKA (reference sequence). The CDR3 spans 17 residues. In nucleotides, the CDR3 is TGCAGTGCTAGAGCCTCGGACAGGGAAGCCTATAATTCACCCCTCCACTTT. It specifies CSARASDREAYNSPLHF.